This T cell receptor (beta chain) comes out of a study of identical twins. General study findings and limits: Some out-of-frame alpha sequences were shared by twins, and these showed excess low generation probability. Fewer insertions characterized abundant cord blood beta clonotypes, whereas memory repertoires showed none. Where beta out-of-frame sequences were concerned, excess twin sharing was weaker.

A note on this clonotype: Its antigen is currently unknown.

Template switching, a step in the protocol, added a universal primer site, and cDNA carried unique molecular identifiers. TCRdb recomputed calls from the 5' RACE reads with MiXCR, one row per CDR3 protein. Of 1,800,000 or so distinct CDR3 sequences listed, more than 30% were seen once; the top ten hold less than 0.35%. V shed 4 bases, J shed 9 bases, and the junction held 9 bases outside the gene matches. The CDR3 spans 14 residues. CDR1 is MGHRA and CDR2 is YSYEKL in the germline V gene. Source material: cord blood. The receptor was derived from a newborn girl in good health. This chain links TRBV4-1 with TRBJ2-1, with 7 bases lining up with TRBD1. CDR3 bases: TGCGCCAGCAGCCCAAGACAGGGCCTGACTGAGCAGTTCTTC. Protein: CASSPRQGLTEQFF.